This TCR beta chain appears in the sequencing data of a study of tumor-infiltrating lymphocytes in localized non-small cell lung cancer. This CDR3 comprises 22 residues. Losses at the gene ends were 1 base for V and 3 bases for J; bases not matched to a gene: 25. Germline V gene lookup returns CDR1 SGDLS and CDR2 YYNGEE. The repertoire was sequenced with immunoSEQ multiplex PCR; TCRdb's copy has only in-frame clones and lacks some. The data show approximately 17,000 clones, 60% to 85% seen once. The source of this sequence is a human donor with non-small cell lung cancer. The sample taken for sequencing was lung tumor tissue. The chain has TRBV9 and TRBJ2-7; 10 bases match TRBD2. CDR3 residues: CASSVNRLRASGSLWGNYEQYF. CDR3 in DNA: TGTGCCAGCAGCGTAAACAGACTTAGGGCTAGCGGGAGTTTATGGGGAAACTACGAGCAGTACTTC.